The 10 T cell receptor beta chains below all came from one sample that was sequenced in a study of blood T cell repertoires in COVID-19. Libraries were prepared by immunoSEQ multiplex PCR; TCRdb keeps only in-frame clonotypes and omits some of them. The data show 45,000 to 60,000 clones, more than 60% seen once. Source material: peripheral blood. Receptors were obtained from a human donor with active or convalescent COVID-19. The donor label of this sample is uncertain.

This clone appeared a single time. V usage is TRBV18 and J usage is TRBJ2-7; maybe TRBD2 (6 bases). Germline V gene data show CDR1 as KGHSH and CDR2 as LQKENI. V was pared by 0 bases and J by 3 bases, with 12 bases between. The CDR3 is made up of 15 amino acids. As DNA, the CDR3 is TGTGCCAGCTCACCACCTCTACTGGGGGGCTACGAGCAGTACTTC. This encodes CASSPPLLGGYEQYF.

The chain is built from TRBV21-1 and TRBJ1-5; the table assigns TRBD1, which was not confirmed against the DNA. TRBV21-1 constitutes a pseudogene. CDR3 length equals 19 residues. In DNA, the CDR3 is TGTGCCAGCTCCCCTAGGACAGAAATCATCCTTTATAGCAATCAGCCCCAGCATTTT. This codes for CASSPRTEIILYSNQPQHF.

The chain couples TRBV11-3 to TRBJ2-1; weak D call: TRBD2 (6 bases). The CDR3 runs 12 residues. Trimming took off 4 bases at V and 9 bases at J, with 10 bases between the two ends. Germline CDR1 SGHNT, CDR2 YENEEA. The DNA for the CDR3 is TGTGCCAGCAGCTCTCTAGCGTCTGAGCAGTTCTTC. This translates into CASSSLASEQFF.

The V call is TRBV25-1, the J call TRBJ1-4; D call uncertain. The CDR3 consists of 12 residues. V was shortened by 5 bases and J by 4 bases, with 5 bases between the two germline ends. Looked up from germline, CDR1 is MGHDK and CDR2 is SYGVNS. The CDR3 region has the DNA TGTGCCAGCAGTCCGTATAATGAAAAACTGTTTTTT. Amino acids: CASSPYNEKLFF.

The genes are TRBV29-1 and TRBJ1-1, with 7 bases lining up with TRBD1. The junction had 9 bases not matched to a gene; V was cut back by 4 bases and J by 1 base. The CDR3 is 15 residues long. Germline CDR1 is SQVTM and CDR2 is ANQGSEA. The CDR3 DNA reads as TGCAGCGTTGTCACCTGGGGACAGCAGAACACTGAAGCTTTCTTT. It codes for CSVVTWGQQNTEAFF.

This clone was seen a handful of times. The CDR3 sequence is CASSQEGTGGTEAFF. The CDR3 DNA is TGCGCCAGCAGCCAAGAGGGGACAGGGGGCACTGAAGCTTTCTTT. The chain links TRBV4-3 to TRBJ1-1; 11 nucleotides line up with TRBD1. Per germline, CDR1 LGHNA and CDR2 YSLEER. This CDR3 is built from 15 residues. Trimming took 0 bases from V and 4 from J; bases not matched to a gene: 1.

The rearrangement links TRBV18 to TRBJ2-1; D gene ambiguous. The CDR3 covers 17 residues. The V gene's germline CDR1 is KGHSH and CDR2 LQKENI. Trimming shortened V by 8 bases and J by 0 bases, and 20 bases separated the two germline ends. CDR3 DNA sequence: TGTGCCAGCCGATCACCGGAGCGTTCGAGCTCCTACAATGAGCAGTTCTTC. As protein: CASRSPERSSSYNEQFF.

The chain carries TRBV7-9 and TRBJ2-7; TRBD2 aligns across 7 bases. The V gene's germline CDR1 is SEHNR and CDR2 FQNEAQ (reference sequence). J lost 3 bases, V lost 1 base, and 3 bases had no gene match. This CDR3 region has 14 residues. The CDR3 DNA reads as TGTGCCAGCAGCTTAGAGGGAGGGAACTACGAGCAGTACTTC. It translates to CASSLEGGNYEQYF.

The V and J genes are TRBV5-4 and TRBJ1-1; tentatively, D is TRBD1 (5 bases). Germline assignment: CDR1 SGHNT and CDR2 YYREEE (reference sequence). The V and J ends lost 3 bases and 5 bases respectively, with 8 bases between them. CDR3 size: 12 residues. The CDR3 DNA sequence: TGTGCCAGCAGCTCAGGGCAAACTGAAGCTTTCTTT. It encodes CASSSGQTEAFF.

V gene TRBV25-1 combines with J gene TRBJ2-2, with 7 positions matching TRBD1. From germline, CDR1 is MGHDK and CDR2 SYGVNS. The CDR3 covers 15 residues. Unmatched junction bases numbered 3, after V lost 2 bases and J lost 3 bases. Written as DNA, the CDR3 is TGTGCCAGCAGTGAACTTACAGGGGACACCGGGGAGCTGTTTTTT. Translation gives CASSELTGDTGELFF. The complete variable domain, with remaining parts taken from reference TRBV25-1 and TRBJ2-2, reads EADIYQTPRYLVIGTGKKITLECSQTMGHDKMYWYQQDPGMELHLIHYSYGVNSTEKGDLSSESTVSRIRTEHFPLTLESARPSHTSQYLCASSELTGDTGELFFGEGSRLTVL.